This passage covers 4 T cell receptor beta chains from one sample sequenced in a study of Graves' ophthalmopathy and Graves' hyperthyroidism (dated by TCRdb to 2016 to 2018). Sequencing instrument: Illumina HiSeq 2000. For repertoire sequencing, the TCR beta CDR3 regions were amplified from RNA transcripts. The first round of RT-PCR was done with HTBI primers and the Qiagen OneStep RT-PCR kit, and was followed by a second round of multiplex PCR, then size selection and purification. TCRdb handled the public reads itself, with Q25 trimming in fastp and clone calling in MiXCR, and kept productive beta chains. A single entry per CDR3 protein holds the most common genes and DNA from its merged rows. The sample includes almost 400,000 distinct CDR3 sequences, with around 17% observed a single time. The biggest ten clones account for around 1.5% of the sample. The sample taken for sequencing was peripheral blood. These receptor sequences come from a young woman with Graves' ophthalmopathy. Donor details come from another sample of the same person, matched by shared clones.

This clonotype showed up just a few times. The J gene is TRBJ2-7, the V gene TRBV9; D is uncertain. V was shortened by 6 bases and J by 0 bases, with 7 bases between the two germline ends. Germline lookup yields CDR1 SGDLS and CDR2 YYNGEE. The CDR3 spans 12 residues. The CDR3 sequence: CASNGSSYEQYF. CDR3 sequence (DNA): TGTGCCAGCAACGGATCCTCCTACGAGCAGTACTTC.

The chain carries TRBV6-2 or TRBV6-3 and TRBJ1-6; 10 bases are shared with TRBD1. V lost 10 bases and J lost 9; bases outside the gene matches: 3. The CDR3 loop spans 12 amino acids. Germline V lookup: CDR1 MNHEY, CDR2 SVGEGT. CDR3 amino acids: CATWDRGSPLHF. DNA of the CDR3: TGTGCCACCTGGGACAGGGGTTCACCCCTCCACTTT.

At least ten counts were recorded for this clonotype. CDR3 region: CASSIEQAGIQPQHF. The CDR3 region has the DNA TGTGCCAGTAGTATCGAACAGGCTGGTATTCAGCCCCAGCATTTT. The V and J genes are TRBV19 and TRBJ1-5; possibly TRBD1 for D (5 bases). In germline, CDR1 is LNHDA, CDR2 SQIVND (reference sequence). Trimming took 3 bases from V and 6 from J, leaving 15 bases between them. The CDR3 has 15 residues.

There are many counts of this clonotype. J is TRBJ2-7 and V is TRBV5-1; 7 bases line up with TRBD2. CDR1 and CDR2 (germline): SGHRS, YFSETQ. The ends lost 4 bases at V and 2 bases at J; junction bases unmatched: 6. The CDR3 extends over 14 amino acids. As DNA, the CDR3 is TGCGCCAGCAGCCGGGGACTATCGCCCTACGAGCAGTACTTC. Translating gives CASSRGLSPYEQYF.